This paragraph covers one T cell receptor beta chain sequence. Its antigen is unidentified. Assay used: immunoSEQ multiplex PCR; TCRdb lists only in-frame clones, some missing. Found here are about 23,000 clones, about 97% of them singletons; the top ten hold under 0.2%. This sample was included in a study of B cell selection in AIRE deficiency. Study findings and constraints: Patient Tconv cells held around 30% of Treg sequences shared by healthy donors. Only 8.5% to 9.5% of approximately 3,700 shared Treg sequences were patient-specific; 31.6% healthy-specific.

The sorted conventional CD4 T cells were gated as CD4+CD127+. Germline CDR1 is MNHEY and CDR2 is SVGAGI. Trimming removed 2 bases at V and 6 bases at J, with 17 bases between. CDR3 length equals 15 residues. Material for sequencing was conventional CD4+ T cells sorted from PBMCs. The rearrangement uses TRBV6-5 and TRBJ2-7, with D hard to call. The sequence was collected from a human donor with AIRE deficiency. CDR3 nucleotides: TGTGCCAGCAGTTACACGGCCAATCCTACCACCGAGCAGTACTTC. Encoded protein: CASSYTANPTTEQYF.